Shown below are 21 T cell receptor beta chains from a single sample sequenced in a study of human T cells and chemical hapten exposure. TCRdb independently ran MiXCR on the RACE reads; one entry per CDR3 protein. This sample has roughly 98,000 distinct CDR3 sequences, with roughly an eighth found just once. Time point reported: patch test 1, 2 weeks after DPC sensitization. Treatment given: therapeutic diphenylcyclopropenone sensitization with weekly scalp DPC. Sequenced here: whole blood, sampled in connection with sensitization to the hapten diphenylcyclopropenone (DPC). The receptors were gathered from a woman aged 40 to 50 with alopecia areata. Some clones in this sample may be carry-over from other donors' samples.

This clonotype has at least ten counts. The chain carries TRBV12-3 or TRBV12-4 and TRBJ2-7; the match to TRBD1 covers 9 bases. The CDR3 sequence is 16 residues long. The V and J ends lost 5 bases and 2 bases, in that order; junction bases with no gene match: 10. CDR3 sequence reads: CASSDPPGQGTYEQYF. The CDR3 nucleotides read TGTGCCAGCAGTGACCCGCCGGGACAGGGCACCTACGAGCAGTACTTC.

This clonotype was picked up a small number of times. The chain has TRBV19 and TRBJ2-2; no clear D. The CDR3 spans 14 residues. The germline V gene has CDR1 LNHDA and CDR2 SQIVND (reference sequence). The germline V and J ends were trimmed by 6 bases and 5 bases, with 13 bases remaining between them. CDR3 sequence reads: CASSQRRGTGELFF. The CDR3 DNA sequence: TGTGCCAGTAGCCAACGCCGTGGGACCGGGGAGCTGTTTTTT.

This clonotype is judged medium-sized. The rearrangement uses TRBV18 and TRBJ1-6; 7 nucleotides agree with TRBD1. Germline V lookup: CDR1 KGHSH, CDR2 LQKENI. The trim removed 5 bases at V and 7 bases at J, leaving 14 bases unmatched. This CDR3 has 17 residues. This CDR3 reads CASSKGSSGTVNSPLHF. The CDR3, as DNA: TGTGCCAGCTCAAAAGGATCTTCCGGGACAGTGAATTCACCCCTCCACTTT.

This chain connects TRBV11-2 to TRBJ1-6, with 8 bases lining up with TRBD1. This CDR3 spans 18 amino acids. The germline V gene encodes CDR1 SGHAT and CDR2 FQNNGV. Trimming removed 2 bases from V and 10 bases from J; junction bases left unmatched: 16. This CDR3 is CASSLFPPSTGEKSPLHF. The CDR3 DNA follows: TGTGCCAGCAGCTTATTTCCCCCGTCGACAGGGGAAAAATCACCCCTCCACTTT. The complete variable domain, with remaining parts taken from reference TRBV11-2 and TRBJ1-6, reads EAGVAQSPRYKIIEKRQSVAFWCNPISGHATLYWYQQILGQGPKLLIQFQNNGVVDDSQLPKDRFSAERLKGVDSTLKIQPAKLEDSAVYLCASSLFPPSTGEKSPLHFGNGTRLTVT.

This clonotype was picked up many times. This chain links TRBV28 with TRBJ1-1; D possibly corresponds to TRBD1 (5 bases). The CDR3 totals 12 residues. Looked up from germline, CDR1 is MDHEN and CDR2 is SYDVKM. V was pared by 3 bases and J by 4 bases, with 6 bases between. The CDR3: CASSLQGTEAFF. As DNA, the CDR3 is TGTGCCAGCAGTTTGCAGGGCACTGAAGCTTTCTTT. The variable domain in full, with the rest retrieved from reference TRBV28 and TRBJ1-1, is DVKVTQSSRYLVKRTGEKVFLECVQDMDHENMFWYRQDPGLGLRLIYFSYDVKMKEKGDIPEGYSVSREKKERFSLILESASTNQTSMYLCASSLQGTEAFFGQGTRLTVV.

The chain combines TRBV6-2 or TRBV6-3 with TRBJ2-7, with TRBD2 matching over 8 bases. V lost 4 bases and J lost 4; bases outside the gene matches: 12. The CDR3 is made up of 16 amino acids. Germline V gives CDR1 MNHEY, CDR2 SVGEGT. The CDR3 protein is CASSSSSGDRGYEQYF. DNA for the CDR3: TGTGCCAGCAGTTCGAGTAGCGGGGATCGTGGATACGAGCAGTACTTC.

This clonotype was seen more than once but under ten times. This chain connects TRBV18 to TRBJ1-1; D perhaps matches TRBD1 (5 bases). This CDR3 spans 14 amino acids. CDR1 KGHSH and CDR2 LQKENI come from the germline V gene. Trimming pared 4 bases from V and 8 bases from J, leaving 17 bases between. CDR3 coding DNA: TGTGCCAGCTCACGAGGGGCCGAGGGAACCGAAGCTTTCTTT. This codes for CASSRGAEGTEAFF.

This clonotype was counted many times. V usage is TRBV6-2 or TRBV6-3 and J usage is TRBJ1-2; 9 nucleotides match TRBD1. Germline V gene sequence: CDR1 MNHEY, CDR2 SVGEGT. The CDR3 has 15 residues. The J segment lost 8 bases and the V segment lost 7 bases, leaving 14 bases of the junction unmatched. CDR3 in amino acids: CASNPTGQGATGYTF. In nucleotides, the CDR3 is TGTGCCAGCAACCCAACGGGACAGGGAGCAACAGGCTACACCTTC.

This clonotype has more than one count but fewer than ten. The junction and the germline gene differ at one end; a read error may be behind it. The chain links TRBV9 to TRBJ2-7, with a weak D call TRBD2 (6 bases). The CDR3 spans 12 residues. Germline V lookup: CDR1 SGDLS, CDR2 YYNGEE. For the CDR3, the DNA is TGTGCCAGCAGCGTAGAAGCCCGGGGGTTGAACTTC. Protein sequence: CASSVEARGLNF.

Remarks on this clonotype: A read error is possible here, since a much larger clone lies one base away. The V gene is TRBV7-2, the J gene TRBJ2-3; D remains unclear. The CDR3 is 14 amino acids. Germline values: CDR1 SGHTA, CDR2 FQGNSA. CDR3 region: CASSGARPPDTQCF. The CDR3, as DNA: TGTGCCAGCAGCGGCGCTAGGCCCCCAGATACGCAGTGTTTT.

This chain connects TRBV5-6 to TRBJ2-7, with 7 bases fitting TRBD2. The CDR3 totals 14 residues. In germline, CDR1 is SGHDT, CDR2 YYEEEE. V lost 4 bases to trimming and J lost 3 bases; unmatched junction nucleotides: 7. The CDR3 reads CASSPGEGGYEQYF. The CDR3 DNA reads TGTGCCAGCAGCCCCGGGGAGGGAGGCTACGAGCAGTACTTC.

The chain recombines TRBV9 with TRBJ2-2; D may be TRBD1 (6 bases). CDR3 length: 15 amino acids. Trimming cost V 2 bases and J 6 bases, with 14 bases left between them. CDR1 is SGDLS, CDR2 YYNGEE, per germline. The CDR3 coding sequence is TGTGCCAGCAGCGTGGCAGGGGCCCCCCCCGGGGAGCTGTTTTTT. It encodes CASSVAGAPPGELFF. Looking up the rest from reference TRBV9 and TRBJ2-2 gives the full variable domain: DSGVTQTPKHLITATGQRVTLRCSPRSGDLSVYWYQQSLDQGLQFLIQYYNGEERAKGNILERFSAQQFPDLHSELNLSSLELGDSALYFCASSVAGAPPGELFFGEGSRLTVL.

This clonotype was recorded a few times. The chain couples TRBV6-1 to TRBJ2-2; 7 bases agree with TRBD1. The CDR3 has 14 residues. Germline V gene lookup returns CDR1 MNHNS and CDR2 SASEGT. V lost 6 bases to trimming and J lost 3 bases; unmatched junction nucleotides: 4. The CDR3 reads CASSPRGYTGELFF. Written as DNA, the CDR3 is TGTGCCAGCAGCCCCAGGGGGTACACCGGGGAGCTGTTTTTT.

Only a few counts were recorded for this clonotype. The V call is TRBV18, the J call TRBJ2-1; D unclear. Trimming took off 3 bases at V and 6 bases at J, with 12 bases between the two ends. Germline assignment: CDR1 KGHSH and CDR2 LQKENI. The length of the CDR3 is 14 residues. CDR3 coding DNA: TGTGCCAGCTCACCCAACCCGTTGGGCAATGAGCAGTTCTTC. Amino acid sequence: CASSPNPLGNEQFF.

This clonotype was counted between two and nine times. The genes are TRBV11-2 and TRBJ1-3; D gene unclear. V lost 1 base to trimming and J lost 0 bases, with 13 bases between them. CDR3 length equals 17 residues. Germline V gene data show CDR1 as SGHAT and CDR2 as FQNNGV. The CDR3 sequence is CASSLGEAWPSGNTIYF. The CDR3 coding sequence is TGTGCCAGCAGCTTAGGAGAAGCCTGGCCCTCTGGAAACACCATATATTTT.

This clonotype occurred a few times. The genes are TRBV5-1 and TRBJ2-5, with TRBD1 as a possible D gene (5 bases). This CDR3 has 14 amino acids. Trimming stripped 4 bases from V and 6 bases from J, with 16 bases between. Germline V lookup: CDR1 SGHRS, CDR2 YFSETQ. The CDR3 nucleotides read TGCGCCAGCAGCGCCGCAGGGTTAGGAAAGACCCAGTACTTC. Residues: CASSAAGLGKTQYF.

The rearrangement uses TRBV12-3 or TRBV12-4 and TRBJ2-1, with TRBD2 matching 10 bases. Unmatched junction bases numbered 5, after V lost 5 bases and J lost 7 bases. This CDR3 comprises 14 residues. CDR3 in DNA: TGTGCCAGCAGTCCCCTAGCGGGAGCGAATGAGCAGTTCTTC. Amino acid sequence: CASSPLAGANEQFF.

At least ten counts were recorded for this clonotype. The V gene is TRBV12-3 or TRBV12-4, the J gene TRBJ1-5; D gene unclear. V lost 1 base to trimming and J lost 4 bases, with 8 bases between them. The CDR3 runs to 14 residues. CDR3 nucleotides: TGTGCCAGCAGTTTAGGCAGAGTTAATCAGCCCCAGCATTTT. Protein product: CASSLGRVNQPQHF.

With respect to this clonotype: A much larger clone lies one base from this, so it may be a read error. The CDR3 loop is CASSVGQGAYEQYF. As DNA, the CDR3 is TGTGCCAGCAGCGTAGGACAGGGGGCTTACGAGCAGTACTTC. The V gene is TRBV9, the J gene TRBJ2-7; the match to TRBD1 covers 10 bases. The V segment lost 0 bases and the J segment 4 bases; nucleotides outside the gene matches: 1. The germline CDR1 and CDR2 sequences are SGDLS and YYNGEE. This CDR3 has 14 amino acids.

This chain joins TRBV12-3 or TRBV12-4 and TRBJ2-7; D gene ambiguous. The germline V and J ends were trimmed by 6 bases and 4 bases, with 10 bases remaining between them. This CDR3 has 12 residues. The CDR3 DNA follows: TGTGCCAGCAGCCTCGCTAGGTACGAGCAGTACTTC. It yields the protein CASSLARYEQYF.

This clonotype was picked up a small number of times. The V gene is TRBV5-1, the J gene TRBJ2-7, with 7 bases lining up with TRBD2. Trimming cost V 9 bases and J 2 bases; bases outside gene matches: 14. This CDR3 has 15 residues. Germline CDR1 and CDR2: SGHRS and YFSETQ. CDR3 residues: CATKTSPSGAYEQYF. In nucleotides, the CDR3 is TGCGCCACCAAAACCTCGCCTAGCGGTGCCTACGAGCAGTACTTC.